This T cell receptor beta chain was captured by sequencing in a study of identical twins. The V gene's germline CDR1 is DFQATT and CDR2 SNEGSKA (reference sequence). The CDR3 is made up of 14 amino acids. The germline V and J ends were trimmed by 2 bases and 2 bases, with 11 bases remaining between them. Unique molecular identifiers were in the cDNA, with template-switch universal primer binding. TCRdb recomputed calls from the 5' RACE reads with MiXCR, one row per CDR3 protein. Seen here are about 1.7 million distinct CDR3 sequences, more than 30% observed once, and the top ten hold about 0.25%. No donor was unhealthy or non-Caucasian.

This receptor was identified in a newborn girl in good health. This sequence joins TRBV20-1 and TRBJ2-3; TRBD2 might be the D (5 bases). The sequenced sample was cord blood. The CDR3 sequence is CSARWASLTDTQYF. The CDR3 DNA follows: TGCAGTGCTAGATGGGCTAGCCTCACAGATACGCAGTATTTT.